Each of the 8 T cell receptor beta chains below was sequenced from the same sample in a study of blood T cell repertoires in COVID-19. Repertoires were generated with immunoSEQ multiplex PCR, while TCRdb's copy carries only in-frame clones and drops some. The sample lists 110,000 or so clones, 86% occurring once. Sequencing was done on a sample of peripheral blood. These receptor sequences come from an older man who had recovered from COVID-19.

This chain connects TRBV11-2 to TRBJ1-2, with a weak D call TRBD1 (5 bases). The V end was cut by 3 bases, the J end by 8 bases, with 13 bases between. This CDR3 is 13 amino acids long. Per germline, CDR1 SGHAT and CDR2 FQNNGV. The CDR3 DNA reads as TGTGCCAGCAGCTTTGGGGGGGTGAGAGGCTACACCTTC. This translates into CASSFGGVRGYTF.

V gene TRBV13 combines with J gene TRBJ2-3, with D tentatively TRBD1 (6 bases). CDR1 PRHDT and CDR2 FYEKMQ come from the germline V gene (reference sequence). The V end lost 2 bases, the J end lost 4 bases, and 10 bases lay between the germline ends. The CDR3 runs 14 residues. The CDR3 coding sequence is TGTGCCAGCAGCTTAAATCAGGGGTCAGATACGCAGTATTTT. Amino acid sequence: CASSLNQGSDTQYF.

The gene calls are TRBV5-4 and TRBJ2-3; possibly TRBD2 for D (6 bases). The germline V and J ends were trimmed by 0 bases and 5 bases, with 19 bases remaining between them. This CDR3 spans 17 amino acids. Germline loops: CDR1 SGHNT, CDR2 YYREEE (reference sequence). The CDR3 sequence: CASSLGNSGGTVDTQYF. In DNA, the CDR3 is TGTGCCAGCAGCTTGGGGAATAGCGGAGGGACTGTAGATACGCAGTATTTT.

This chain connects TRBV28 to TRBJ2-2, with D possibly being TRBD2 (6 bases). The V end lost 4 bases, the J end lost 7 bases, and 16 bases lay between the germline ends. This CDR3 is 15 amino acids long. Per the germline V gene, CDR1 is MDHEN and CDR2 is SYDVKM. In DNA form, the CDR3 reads TGTGCCAGCAGTTGGCGCCGGCAGGGAGGCGGGGAGCTGTTTTTT. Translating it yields CASSWRRQGGGELFF.

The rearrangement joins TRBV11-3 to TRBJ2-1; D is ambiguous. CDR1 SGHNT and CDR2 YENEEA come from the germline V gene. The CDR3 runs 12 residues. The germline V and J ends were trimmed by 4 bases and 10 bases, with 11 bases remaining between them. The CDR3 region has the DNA TGTGCCAGCAGCTCTCTTGGCGGAGAGCAGTTCTTC. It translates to CASSSLGGEQFF.

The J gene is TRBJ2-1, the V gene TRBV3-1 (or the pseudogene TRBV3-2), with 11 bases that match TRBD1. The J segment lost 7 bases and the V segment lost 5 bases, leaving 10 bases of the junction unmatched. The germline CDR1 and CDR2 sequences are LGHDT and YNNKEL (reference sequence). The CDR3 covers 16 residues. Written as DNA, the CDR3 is TGTGCCAGCAGCAAACGGACAGGGGGCGTTAAAAATGAGCAGTTCTTC. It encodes CASSKRTGGVKNEQFF.

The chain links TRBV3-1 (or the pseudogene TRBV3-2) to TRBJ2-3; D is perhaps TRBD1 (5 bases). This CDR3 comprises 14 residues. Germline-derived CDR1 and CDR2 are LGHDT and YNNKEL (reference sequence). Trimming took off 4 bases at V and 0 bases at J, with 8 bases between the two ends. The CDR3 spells CASSRRQSTDTQYF. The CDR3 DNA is TGTGCCAGCAGCCGCCGACAGAGCACAGATACGCAGTATTTT.

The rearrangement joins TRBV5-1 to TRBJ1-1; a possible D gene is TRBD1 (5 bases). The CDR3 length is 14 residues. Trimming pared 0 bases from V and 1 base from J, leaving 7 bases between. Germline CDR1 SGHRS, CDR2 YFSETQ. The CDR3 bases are TGCGCCAGCAGCTTGGATGGGGCGAACACTGAAGCTTTCTTT. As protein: CASSLDGANTEAFF.